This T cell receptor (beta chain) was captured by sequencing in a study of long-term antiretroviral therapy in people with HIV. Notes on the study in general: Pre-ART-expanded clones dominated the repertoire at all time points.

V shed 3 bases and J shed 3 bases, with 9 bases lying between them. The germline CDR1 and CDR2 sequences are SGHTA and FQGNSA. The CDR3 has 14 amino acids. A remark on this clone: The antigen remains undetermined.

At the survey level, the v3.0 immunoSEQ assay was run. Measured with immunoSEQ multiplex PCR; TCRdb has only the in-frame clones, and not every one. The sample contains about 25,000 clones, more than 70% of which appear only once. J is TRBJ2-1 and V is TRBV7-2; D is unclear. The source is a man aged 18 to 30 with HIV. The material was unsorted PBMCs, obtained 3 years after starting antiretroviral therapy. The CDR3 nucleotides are TGTGCCAGCAGCTTGAGGCAGGTCTACAATGAGCAGTTCTTC. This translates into CASSLRQVYNEQFF.